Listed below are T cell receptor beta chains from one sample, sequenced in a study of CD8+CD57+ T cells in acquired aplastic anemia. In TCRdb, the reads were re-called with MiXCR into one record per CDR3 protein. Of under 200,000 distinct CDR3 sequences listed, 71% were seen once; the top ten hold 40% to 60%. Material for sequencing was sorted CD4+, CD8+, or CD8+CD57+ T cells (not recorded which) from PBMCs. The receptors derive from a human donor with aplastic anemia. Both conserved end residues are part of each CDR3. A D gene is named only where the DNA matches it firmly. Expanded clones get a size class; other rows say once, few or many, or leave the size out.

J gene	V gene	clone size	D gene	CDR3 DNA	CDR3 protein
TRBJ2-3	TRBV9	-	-	TGTGCCAGCAGCGTAGGGGTTTTGACAGATACGCAGTATTTT	CASSVGVLTDTQYF
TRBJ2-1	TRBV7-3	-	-	TGTGCCAGCAGCGTTGACTTCTCGAGCTCCTACAATGAGCAGTTCTTC	CASSVDFSSSYNEQFF
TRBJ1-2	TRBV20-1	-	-	TGCAGTGCTAGTAGCCTTGCTAACTATGGCTACACCTTC	CSASSLANYGYTF
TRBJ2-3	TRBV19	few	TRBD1	TGTGCCAGTAGTCTACCGCCGGGACAGGGGGCAGATGAGCAGTATTTT	CASSLPPGQGADEQYF
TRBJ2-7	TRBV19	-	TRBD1	TGTGCCAGTAGTTCCGCCGGGACAGGGAACTACGAGCAGTACTTC	CASSSAGTGNYEQYF
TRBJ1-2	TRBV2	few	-	TGTGCCAGCAGTCCAGATTCCTATGGCTACACCTTC	CASSPDSYGYTF
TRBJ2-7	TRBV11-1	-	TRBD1	TGTGCCAGCAGCTTAATCAGGGGGCAGGAGCAGTACTTC	CASSLIRGQEQYF
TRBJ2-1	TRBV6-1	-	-	TGTGCCAGCAGTGATGATAGGGCATACAATGAGCAGTTCTTC	CASSDDRAYNEQFF
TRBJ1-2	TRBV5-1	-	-	TGCGCCAGCAGCCCTCAAGTCGACAGGTCCTATGGCTACACCTTC	CASSPQVDRSYGYTF
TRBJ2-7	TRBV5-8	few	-	TGTGCCAGCAGCTTAAACTACGAGCAGTACTTC	CASSLNYEQYF
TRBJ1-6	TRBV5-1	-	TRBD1	TGCGCCAGCAGCCCCAACAGGGGCTATAATTCACCCCTCCACTTT	CASSPNRGYNSPLHF
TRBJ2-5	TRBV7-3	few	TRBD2	TGTGCCAGCAGCCAAAGCGGGGGGCAGGAGACCCAGTACTTC	CASSQSGGQETQYF
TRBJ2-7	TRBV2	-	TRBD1	TGTGCCAGCAGTGAAAAGGGACAGGGCCGCGAGCAGTACTTC	CASSEKGQGREQYF
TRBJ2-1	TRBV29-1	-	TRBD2	TGCAGCGTTGTCGGGACTAGCAATGAGCAGTTCTTC	CSVVGTSNEQFF
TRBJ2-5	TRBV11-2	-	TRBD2	TGTGCCAGCAGCTTAGAGGGACTAGCGGGGGGGAAGACCCAGTACTTC	CASSLEGLAGGKTQYF
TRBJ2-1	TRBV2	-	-	TGTGCCAGCAGCCGATCCCTCGGGCAGGCAAATGAGCAGTTCTTC	CASSRSLGQANEQFF
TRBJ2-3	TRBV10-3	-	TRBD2	TGTGCCATCAGCCAGCGGGGGCCGCCCACAGATACGCAGTATTTT	CAISQRGPPTDTQYF
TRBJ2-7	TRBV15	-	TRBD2	TGTGCCACCAGCGGAAGCGGGGGGGGGCAGTACTTC	CATSGSGGGQYF
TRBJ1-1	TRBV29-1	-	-	TGCAGCGTTGAAGGGGGATTAACCACTGAAGCTTTCTTT	CSVEGGLTTEAFF
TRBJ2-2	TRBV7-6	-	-	TGTGCCAGCAGCTTAGATCGGGCAGGGACGAACACCGGGGAGCTGTTTTTT	CASSLDRAGTNTGELFF
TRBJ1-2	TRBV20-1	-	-	TGCAGTGCTAGCCCATGGGGCTGCACCTTC	CSASPWGCTF
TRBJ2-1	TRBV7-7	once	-	TGTGCCAGCAGCTCCCAACCCGGGACTCGATACAATGAGCAGTTCTTC	CASSSQPGTRYNEQFF
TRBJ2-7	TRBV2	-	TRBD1	TGTGCCAGCAGCACCCGGGACAGGGGGTCCTACGAGCAGTACTTC	CASSTRDRGSYEQYF
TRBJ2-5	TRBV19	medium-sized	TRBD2	TGTGCCAGTAGTATCAGAGGGACTAGCGGGGAAGAGACCCAGTACTTC	CASSIRGTSGEETQYF
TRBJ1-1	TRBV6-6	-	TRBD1	TGTGCCAGCAGGCATTTCGGGGACAGGGGATTGAACACTGAAGCTTTCTTT	CASRHFGDRGLNTEAFF
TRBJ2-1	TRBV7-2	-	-	TGTGCCAGTGGGTGGAGGAATGAGCAGTTCTTC	CASGWRNEQFF
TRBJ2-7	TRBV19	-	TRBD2	TGTGCCAGTAGTCGACGCCCCGTAGCGGGATACGAGCAGTACTTC	CASSRRPVAGYEQYF
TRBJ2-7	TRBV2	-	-	TGTGCCAGCAGGAAACGACAGTCCACCTACGAGCAGTACTTC	CASRKRQSTYEQYF
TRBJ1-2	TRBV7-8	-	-	TGTGCCAGCAGCACCCGGGACACTTCCTATGGCTACACCTTC	CASSTRDTSYGYTF
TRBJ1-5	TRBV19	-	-	TGCGCCAGTAGTTTTCGCAGGGGTGGCCAGCCCCAGCATTTT	CASSFRRGGQPQHF
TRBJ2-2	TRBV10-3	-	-	TGTGCCATCAGTGAGTCTCCGGAACATGAGGAGCTGTTTTTT	CAISESPEHEELFF
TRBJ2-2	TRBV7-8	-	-	TGTGCCAGCAGCCAGGGAGCCCACGGGGAGCTGTTTTTT	CASSQGAHGELFF
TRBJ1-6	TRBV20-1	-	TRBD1	TGCAGTGCCCTGGGACAGTCGTATAATTCACCCCTCCACTTT	CSALGQSYNSPLHF
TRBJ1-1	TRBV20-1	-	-	TGCAGTGCTAGAGATAGCAGTGACTCGGGAACCACTGAAGCTTTCTTT	CSARDSSDSGTTEAFF